This entry concerns a single T cell receptor beta chain. Germline CDR1 and CDR2: ENHRY and SYGVKD. V lost 6 bases and J lost 0, with 15 bases in between. The CDR3 covers 15 residues. The record originates from a study of blood T cell repertoires in COVID-19. Study-wide background: The study drew acute and convalescent COVID-19 samples from the United States, Italy and Spain. Sample material is recorded as cDNA or gDNA derived from T cells, B-cell-depleted T cells, or PBMCs.

Data came from immunoSEQ multiplex PCR; TCRdb stores just in-frame clones and leaves some out. The sample records 74,000 or so clones, 88% being singletons. The receptor was isolated from a human donor in a cohort sampled during active COVID-19. The material sequenced was peripheral blood. The rearrangement uses TRBV10-3 and TRBJ2-7; possible D gene TRBD2, 6 bases. The CDR3 sequence is CAIRDGPGVSYEQYF. The CDR3 DNA follows: TGTGCCATCAGAGACGGTCCGGGGGTCTCCTACGAGCAGTACTTC.